This T cell receptor (beta chain) was observed in a study of blood T cell repertoires in COVID-19. The germline gives CDR1 LNHDA, CDR2 SQIVND (reference sequence). CDR3 size: 15 residues. The V gene lost 3 bases and the J gene lost 0 bases, with 9 bases spanning the gap. How the authors handled the data: How many nucleated cells were present was estimated from reference gene primer amplification. Generated by immunoSEQ multiplex PCR, the TCRdb table keeps only in-frame clones and is missing some. D and trimming come from the DNA, and the V and J calls and clone size come from that table. The repertoire includes 200,000 to 250,000 clones, around 84% of them detected once, and about 4.3% sits in the top ten. All enrollees were roughly 18 to 95 years old and from under 25 US areas. Participants' own reports of clinical history determined their cohort assignment. This clone was detected only once.

V usage is TRBV19 and J usage is TRBJ1-5; D is ambiguous. The sample was PBMCs or T cells enriched from blood (not recorded which). This receptor was identified in a man younger than 40 with acute COVID-19. Here the CDR3 reads CASSMAGYSNQPQHF. The DNA of the CDR3 is TGTGCCAGTAGTATGGCGGGATATAGCAATCAGCCCCAGCATTTT.